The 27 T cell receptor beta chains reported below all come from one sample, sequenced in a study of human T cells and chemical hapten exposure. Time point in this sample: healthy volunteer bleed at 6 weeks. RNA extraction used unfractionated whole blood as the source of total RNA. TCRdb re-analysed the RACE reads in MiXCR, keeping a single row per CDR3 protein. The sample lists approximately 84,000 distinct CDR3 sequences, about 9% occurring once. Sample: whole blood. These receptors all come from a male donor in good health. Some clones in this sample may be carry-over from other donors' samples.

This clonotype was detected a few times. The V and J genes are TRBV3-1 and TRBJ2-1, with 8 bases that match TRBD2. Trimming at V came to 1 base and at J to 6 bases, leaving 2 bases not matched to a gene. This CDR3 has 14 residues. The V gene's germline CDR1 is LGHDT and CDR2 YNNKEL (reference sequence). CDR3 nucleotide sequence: TGTGCCAGCAGCCAAGCAAGCGGGGGCAATGAGCAGTTCTTC. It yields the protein CASSQASGGNEQFF.

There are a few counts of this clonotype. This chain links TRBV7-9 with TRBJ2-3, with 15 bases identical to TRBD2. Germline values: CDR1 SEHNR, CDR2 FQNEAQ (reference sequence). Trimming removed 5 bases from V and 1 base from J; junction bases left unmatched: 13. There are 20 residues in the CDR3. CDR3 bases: TGTGCCAGCAGCCGACTGCTAGGGACTAGCGGGGGGACTGGCACAGATACGCAGTATTTT. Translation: CASSRLLGTSGGTGTDTQYF.

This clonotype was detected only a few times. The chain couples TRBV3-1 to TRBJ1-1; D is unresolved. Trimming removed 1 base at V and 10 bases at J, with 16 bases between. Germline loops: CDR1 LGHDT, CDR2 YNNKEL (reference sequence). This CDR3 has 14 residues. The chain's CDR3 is CASSQAPGNKGAFF. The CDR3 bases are TGTGCCAGCAGCCAAGCTCCGGGAAATAAAGGAGCTTTCTTT. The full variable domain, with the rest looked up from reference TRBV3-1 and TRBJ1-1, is DTAVSQTPKYLVTQMGNDKSIKCEQNLGHDTMYWYKQDSKKFLKIMFSYNNKELIINETVPNRFSPKSPDKAHLNLHINSLELGDSAVYFCASSQAPGNKGAFFGQGTRLTVV.

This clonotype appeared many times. The CDR3 sequence: CASSQDGTADTTDTQYF. CDR3 sequence (DNA): TGCGCCAGCAGCCAAGATGGGACAGCTGACACCACAGATACGCAGTATTTT. The rearrangement uses TRBV4-1 and TRBJ2-3; 7 nucleotides line up with TRBD1. The germline V gene encodes CDR1 MGHRA and CDR2 YSYEKL. The CDR3 sequence is 17 residues long. J was trimmed by 2 bases and V by 0 bases; bases with no gene match: 8.

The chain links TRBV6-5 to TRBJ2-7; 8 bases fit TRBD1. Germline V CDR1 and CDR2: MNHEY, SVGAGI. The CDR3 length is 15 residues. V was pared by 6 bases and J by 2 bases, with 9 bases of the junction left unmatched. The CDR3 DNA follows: TGTGCCAGCAGATCGACCGGGACAGGAGCCTACGAGCAGTACTTC. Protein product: CASRSTGTGAYEQYF.

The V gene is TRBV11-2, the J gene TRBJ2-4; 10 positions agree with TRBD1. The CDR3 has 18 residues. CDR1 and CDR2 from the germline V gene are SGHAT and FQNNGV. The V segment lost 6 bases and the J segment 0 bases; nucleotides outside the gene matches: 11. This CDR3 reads CASRAGTGVHLAKNIQYF. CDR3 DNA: TGTGCCAGCAGGGCCGGGACAGGGGTCCATCTAGCCAAAAACATTCAGTACTTC.

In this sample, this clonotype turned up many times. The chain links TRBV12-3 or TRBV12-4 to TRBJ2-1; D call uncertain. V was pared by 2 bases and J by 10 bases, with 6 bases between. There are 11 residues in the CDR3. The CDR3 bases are TGTGCCAGCAGTTTATCGGAAGAGCAGTTCTTC. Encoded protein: CASSLSEEQFF.

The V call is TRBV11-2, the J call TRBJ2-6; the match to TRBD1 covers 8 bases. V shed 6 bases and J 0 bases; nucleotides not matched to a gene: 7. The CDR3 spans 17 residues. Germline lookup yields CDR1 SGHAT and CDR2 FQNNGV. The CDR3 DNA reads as TGTGCCAGCAGGCCGCCGGGACAGGCCTCTGGGGCCAACGTCCTGACTTTC. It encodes CASRPPGQASGANVLTF.

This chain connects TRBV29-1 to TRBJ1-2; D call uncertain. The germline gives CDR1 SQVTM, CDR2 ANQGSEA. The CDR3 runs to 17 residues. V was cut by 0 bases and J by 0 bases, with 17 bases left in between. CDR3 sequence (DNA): TGCAGCGTTGAAGAAGGACCGATCGAAAACCCTAACTATGGCTACACCTTC. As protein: CSVEEGPIENPNYGYTF.

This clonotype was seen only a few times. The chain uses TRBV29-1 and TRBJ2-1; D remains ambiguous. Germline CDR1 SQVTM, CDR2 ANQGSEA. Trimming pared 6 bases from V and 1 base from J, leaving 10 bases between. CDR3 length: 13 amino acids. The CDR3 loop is CSVPAPSYNEQFF. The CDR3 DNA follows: TGCAGCGTCCCGGCCCCGTCCTACAATGAGCAGTTCTTC.

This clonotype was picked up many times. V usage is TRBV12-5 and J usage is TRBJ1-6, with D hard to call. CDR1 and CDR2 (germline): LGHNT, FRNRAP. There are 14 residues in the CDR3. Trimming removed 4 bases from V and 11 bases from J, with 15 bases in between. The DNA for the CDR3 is TGTGCTAGTGGTTCCGGGTCAATACGGGCACCCCTCCACTTT. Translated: CASGSGSIRAPLHF.

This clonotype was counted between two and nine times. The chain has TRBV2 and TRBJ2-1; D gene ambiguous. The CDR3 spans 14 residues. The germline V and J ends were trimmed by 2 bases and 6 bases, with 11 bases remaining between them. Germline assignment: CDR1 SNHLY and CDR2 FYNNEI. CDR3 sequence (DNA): TGTGCCAGCAGTGAAATTCTTAGCCTCAATGAGCAGTTCTTC. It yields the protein CASSEILSLNEQFF.

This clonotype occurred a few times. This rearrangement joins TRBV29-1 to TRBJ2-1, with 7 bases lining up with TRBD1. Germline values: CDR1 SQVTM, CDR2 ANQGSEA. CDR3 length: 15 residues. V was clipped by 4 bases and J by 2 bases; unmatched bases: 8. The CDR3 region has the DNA TGCAGCGTTGTGGGACAGATGAACCCCTACAATGAGCAGTTCTTC. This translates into CSVVGQMNPYNEQFF.

This CDR3 reads CASSQVTSGSRGTDTQYF. CDR3 nucleotides: TGCGCCAGCAGCCAAGTCACTAGCGGGAGTAGGGGCACAGATACGCAGTATTTT. V and J are TRBV4-1 and TRBJ2-3; TRBD2 matches at 11 bases. The germline V gene has CDR1 MGHRA and CDR2 YSYEKL. The CDR3 totals 18 residues. The V and J ends lost 1 base and 1 base, in that order; junction bases with no gene match: 7.

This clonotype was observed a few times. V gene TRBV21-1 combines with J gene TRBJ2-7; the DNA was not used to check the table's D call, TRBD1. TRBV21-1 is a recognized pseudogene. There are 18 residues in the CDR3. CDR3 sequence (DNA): TGTGCCAGCAGCAAAGACGCCAGGGGTAAGACGGGGTCCTACGAGCAGTACTTC. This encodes CASSKDARGKTGSYEQYF.

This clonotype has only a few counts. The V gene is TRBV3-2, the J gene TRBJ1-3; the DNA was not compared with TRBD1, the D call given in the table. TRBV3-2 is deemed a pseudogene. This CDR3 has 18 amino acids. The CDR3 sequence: CASSQTATRDRAGNTIYF. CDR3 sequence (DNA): TGTGCCAGCAGCCAAACAGCCACGAGGGACAGAGCTGGAAACACCATATATTTT.

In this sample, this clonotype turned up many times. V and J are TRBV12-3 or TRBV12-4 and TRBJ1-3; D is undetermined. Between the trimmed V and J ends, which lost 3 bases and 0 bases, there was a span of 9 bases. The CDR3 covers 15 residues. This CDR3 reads CASSLGRVSGNTIYF. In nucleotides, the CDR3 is TGTGCCAGCAGTTTGGGGAGGGTCTCTGGAAACACCATATATTTT.

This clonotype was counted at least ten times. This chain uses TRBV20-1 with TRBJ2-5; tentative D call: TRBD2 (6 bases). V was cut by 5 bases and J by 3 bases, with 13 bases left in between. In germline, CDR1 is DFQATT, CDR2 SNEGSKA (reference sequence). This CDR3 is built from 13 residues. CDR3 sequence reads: CSAAPGGKETQYF. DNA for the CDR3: TGCAGTGCTGCCCCCGGGGGAAAAGAGACCCAGTACTTC.

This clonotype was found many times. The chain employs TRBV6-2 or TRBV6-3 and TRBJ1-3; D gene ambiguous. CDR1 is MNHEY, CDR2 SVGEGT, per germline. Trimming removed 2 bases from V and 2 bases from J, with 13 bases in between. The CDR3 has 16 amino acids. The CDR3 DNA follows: TGTGCCAGCAGTTACCACCCCGGTTGGCCTGGAAACACCATATATTTT. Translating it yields CASSYHPGWPGNTIYF.

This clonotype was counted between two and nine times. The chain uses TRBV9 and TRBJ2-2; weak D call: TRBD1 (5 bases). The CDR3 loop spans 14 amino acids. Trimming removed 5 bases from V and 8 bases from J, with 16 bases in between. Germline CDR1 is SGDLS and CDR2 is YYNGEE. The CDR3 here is CASRGVSPWGELFF. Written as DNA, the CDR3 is TGTGCCAGCAGAGGGGTATCTCCATGGGGGGAGCTGTTTTTT. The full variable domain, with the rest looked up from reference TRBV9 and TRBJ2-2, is DSGVTQTPKHLITATGQRVTLRCSPRSGDLSVYWYQQSLDQGLQFLIQYYNGEERAKGNILERFSAQQFPDLHSELNLSSLELGDSALYFCASRGVSPWGELFFGEGSRLTVL.

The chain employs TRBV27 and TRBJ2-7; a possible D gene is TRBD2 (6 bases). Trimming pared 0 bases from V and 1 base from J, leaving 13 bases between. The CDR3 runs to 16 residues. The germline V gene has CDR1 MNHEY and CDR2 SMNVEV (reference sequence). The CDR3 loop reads CASSLSTLASSYEQYF. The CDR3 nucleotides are TGTGCCAGCAGTTTATCGACCCTAGCGAGTTCCTACGAGCAGTACTTC.

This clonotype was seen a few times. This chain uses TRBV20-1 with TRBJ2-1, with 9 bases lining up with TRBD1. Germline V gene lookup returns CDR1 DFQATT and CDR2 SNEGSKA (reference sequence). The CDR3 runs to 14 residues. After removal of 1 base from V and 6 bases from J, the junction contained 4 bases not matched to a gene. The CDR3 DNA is TGCAGTGCTAGAGGGGACAGGGCCATCAATGAGCAGTTCTTC. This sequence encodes CSARGDRAINEQFF.

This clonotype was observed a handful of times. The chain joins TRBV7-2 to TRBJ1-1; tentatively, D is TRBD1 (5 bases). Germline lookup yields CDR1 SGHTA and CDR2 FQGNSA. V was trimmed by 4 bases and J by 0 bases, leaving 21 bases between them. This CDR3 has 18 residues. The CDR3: CASSSLGRAIAMNTEAFF. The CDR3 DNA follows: TGTGCCAGCAGCTCCCTCGGCAGGGCCATTGCAATGAACACTGAAGCTTTCTTT. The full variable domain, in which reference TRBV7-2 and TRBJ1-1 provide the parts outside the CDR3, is GAGVSQSPSNKVTEKGKDVELRCDPISGHTALYWYRQSLGQGLEFLIYFQGNSAPDKSGLPSDRFSAERTGGSVSTLTIQRTQQEDSAVYLCASSSLGRAIAMNTEAFFGQGTRLTVV.

The CDR3 region has the DNA TGTGCCAGCAGCCGAGACAGGGGAAGCAATCAGCCCCAGCATTTT. Translated: CASSRDRGSNQPQHF. This chain links TRBV7-2 with TRBJ1-5; 8 bases fit TRBD1. The V segment lost 5 bases and the J segment 1 base; nucleotides outside the gene matches: 4. Germline V CDR1 and CDR2: SGHTA, FQGNSA. The CDR3 has 15 residues.

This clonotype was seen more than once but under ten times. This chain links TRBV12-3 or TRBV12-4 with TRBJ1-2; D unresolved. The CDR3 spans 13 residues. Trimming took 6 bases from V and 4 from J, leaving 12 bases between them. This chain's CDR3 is CASSRNIAYGYTF. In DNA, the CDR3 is TGTGCCAGCAGCCGTAATATAGCCTATGGCTACACCTTC.

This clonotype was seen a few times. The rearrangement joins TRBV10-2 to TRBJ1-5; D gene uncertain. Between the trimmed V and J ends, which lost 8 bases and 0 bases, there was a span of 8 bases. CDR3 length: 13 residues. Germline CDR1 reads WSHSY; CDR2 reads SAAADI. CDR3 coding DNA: TGCGCCAGCCGCGACAATAGCAATCAGCCCCAGCATTTT. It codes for CASRDNSNQPQHF.

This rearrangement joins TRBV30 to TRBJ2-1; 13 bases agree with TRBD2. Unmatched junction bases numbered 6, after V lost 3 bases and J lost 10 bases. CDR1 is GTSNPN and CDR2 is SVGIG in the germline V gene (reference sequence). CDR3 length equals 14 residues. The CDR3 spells CAWRKPGLAGEQFF. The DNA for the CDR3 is TGTGCCTGGAGGAAACCGGGACTAGCGGGGGAGCAGTTCTTC.